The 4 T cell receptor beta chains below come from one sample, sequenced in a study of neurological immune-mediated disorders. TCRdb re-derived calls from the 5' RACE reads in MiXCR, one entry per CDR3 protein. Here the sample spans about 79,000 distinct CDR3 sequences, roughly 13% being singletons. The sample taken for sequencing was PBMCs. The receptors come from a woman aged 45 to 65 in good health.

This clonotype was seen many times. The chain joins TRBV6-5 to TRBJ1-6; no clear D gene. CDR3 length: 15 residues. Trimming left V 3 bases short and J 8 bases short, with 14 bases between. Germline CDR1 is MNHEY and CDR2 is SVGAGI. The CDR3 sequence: CASSYTRVHDSPLHF. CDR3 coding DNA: TGTGCCAGCAGTTATACCCGGGTGCACGATTCACCCCTCCACTTT.

The CDR3 loop is CASSPPSNEQFF. DNA of the CDR3: TGTGCCAGCAGCCCTCCTAGCAATGAGCAGTTCTTC. The chain joins TRBV9 to TRBJ2-1; D gene ambiguous. Germline-derived CDR1 and CDR2 are SGDLS and YYNGEE. V dropped 4 bases and J dropped 6 bases, with 8 bases sitting between them. The CDR3 is 12 residues long.

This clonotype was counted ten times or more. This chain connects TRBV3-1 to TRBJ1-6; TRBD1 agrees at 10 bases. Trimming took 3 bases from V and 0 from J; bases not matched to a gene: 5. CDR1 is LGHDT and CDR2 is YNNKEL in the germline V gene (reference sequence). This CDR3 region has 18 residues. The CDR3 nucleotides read TGTGCCAGCAGCCACCCTAGGGACAGGGGCTCCTATAATTCACCCCTCCACTTT. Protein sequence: CASSHPRDRGSYNSPLHF.

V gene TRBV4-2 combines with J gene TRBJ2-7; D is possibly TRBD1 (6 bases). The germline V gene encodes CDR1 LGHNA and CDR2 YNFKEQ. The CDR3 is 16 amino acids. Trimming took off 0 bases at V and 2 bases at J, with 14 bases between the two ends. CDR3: CASSQDRSAGAYEQYF. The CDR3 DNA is TGTGCCAGCAGCCAAGATCGGTCTGCAGGGGCCTACGAGCAGTACTTC.